This T cell receptor beta chain was captured by sequencing in a study of siplizumab effects on memory and regulatory T cells. General study points: The diversity of naive T cells seemed greater than that of memory cells, and their alloresponse contribution seemed major.

Trimming at V came to 5 bases and at J to 8 bases, leaving 10 bases not matched to a gene. There are 15 residues in the CDR3. Looked up from germline, CDR1 is LGHNT and CDR2 is FRNRAP. Turning to this clone: As yet, its antigen is unknown.

Per individual sample, about 10^5 TCR templates were assayed. TCRdb's table, derived via immunoSEQ multiplex PCR, lists solely in-frame clones and lacks some. Altogether 75,000 to 100,000 clones are present, just under 95% being singletons, with the ten largest covering around 1.5%. The sequence was collected from a human donor in good health. This rearrangement joins TRBV12-5 to TRBJ2-1; 9 bases agree with TRBD2. Specimen: non-Treg CD4+ T cells sorted from blood. This chain's CDR3 is CASGPPAGGLDEQFF. As DNA, the CDR3 is TGTGCTAGTGGTCCCCCCGCGGGAGGGCTGGATGAGCAGTTCTTC.